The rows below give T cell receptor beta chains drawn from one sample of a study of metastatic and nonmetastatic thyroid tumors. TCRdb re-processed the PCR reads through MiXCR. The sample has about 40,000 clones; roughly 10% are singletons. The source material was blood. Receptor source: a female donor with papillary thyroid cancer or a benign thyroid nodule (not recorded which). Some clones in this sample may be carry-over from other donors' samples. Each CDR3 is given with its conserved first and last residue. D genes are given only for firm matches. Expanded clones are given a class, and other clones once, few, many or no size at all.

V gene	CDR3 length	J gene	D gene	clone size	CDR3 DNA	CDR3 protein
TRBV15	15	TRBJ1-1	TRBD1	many	TGTGCCACCAGCACAGTCCCGGGACAGGAGACTGAAGCTTTCTTT	CATSTVPGQETEAFF
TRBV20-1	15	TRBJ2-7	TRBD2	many	TGCAGTGCTACTACGCTAGCGGGAGTGACCTACGAGCAGTACTTC	CSATTLAGVTYEQYF
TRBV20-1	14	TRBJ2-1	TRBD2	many	TGCAGTGCTAGATTACTAGCGGGAGTTAGGGAGCAGTTCTTC	CSARLLAGVREQFF
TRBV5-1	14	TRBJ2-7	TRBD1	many	TGCGCCAGCAGCTCGACAGGGGGGGCGGGCGAGCAGTACTTC	CASSSTGGAGEQYF
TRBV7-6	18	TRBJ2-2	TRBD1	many	TGTGCCAGCAGCTTAGCGATGAGGGGGCGGGCGGCGACCGGGGAGCTGTTTTTT	CASSLAMRGRAATGELFF
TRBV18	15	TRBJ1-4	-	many	TGTGCCAGCTCACCGAGACAGACAAGCGGTGAAAAACTGTTTTTT	CASSPRQTSGEKLFF
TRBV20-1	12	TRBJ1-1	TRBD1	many	TGCAGTGCCGGGACAGGGGACACTGAAGCTTTCTTT	CSAGTGDTEAFF
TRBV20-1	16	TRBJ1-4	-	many	TGCAGTGCTAGAGACCCCTCTTACGGCAGCAATGAAAAACTGTTTTTT	CSARDPSYGSNEKLFF
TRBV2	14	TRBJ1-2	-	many	TGTGCCAGCAGGGAGCAGGGGTTAGACTATGGCTACACCTTC	CASREQGLDYGYTF
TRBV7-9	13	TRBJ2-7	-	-	TGTGCCAGCAGCCAGGCGGGGACCCACGAGCAGTACTTC	CASSQAGTHEQYF
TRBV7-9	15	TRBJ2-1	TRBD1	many	TGTGCCAGCAGCACAACAGGGGTGTACACCAATGAGCAGTTCTTC	CASSTTGVYTNEQFF
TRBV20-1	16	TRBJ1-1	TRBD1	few	TGCAGTGCTAGAGAACATCGGACAGGGCCGAACGCTGAAGCTTTCTTT	CSAREHRTGPNAEAFF
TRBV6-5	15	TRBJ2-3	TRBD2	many	TGTGCCAGCAGTTATGGGACTAGCGACACAGATACGCAGTATTTT	CASSYGTSDTDTQYF
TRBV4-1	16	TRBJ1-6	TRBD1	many	TGCGCCAGCAGCCAAGATACGGGACAGTATAATTCACCCCTCCACTTT	CASSQDTGQYNSPLHF
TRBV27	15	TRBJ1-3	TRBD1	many	TGTGCCAGCAGTTTATCCCAGGGGGGTGGAAACACCATATATTTT	CASSLSQGGGNTIYF
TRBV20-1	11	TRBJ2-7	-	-	TGCAGTGCTAGTTTTGGCTACGAGCAGTACTTC	CSASFGYEQYF
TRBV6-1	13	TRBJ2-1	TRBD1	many	TGTGCCAGCAGTGCCCACTCCGGACAGGGAGGGTTCTTC	CASSAHSGQGGFF
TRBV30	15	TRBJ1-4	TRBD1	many	TGTGCCTGGAGTAGAGAGGACAGGGTGGAAGAAAAACTGTTTTTT	CAWSREDRVEEKLFF
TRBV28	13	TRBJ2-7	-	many	TGTGCCAGGAGCGTAGGGGACCTCTACGAGCAGTACTTC	CARSVGDLYEQYF
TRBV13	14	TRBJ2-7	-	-	TGTGCCAGCAGCCCCGGCCAGGTCTTAAGGTATCAGTACTTC	CASSPGQVLRYQYF
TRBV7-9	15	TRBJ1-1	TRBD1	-	TGTGCCAGCAGCCCCCCGACAGGGTCCAACACTGAAGCTTTCTTT	CASSPPTGSNTEAFF
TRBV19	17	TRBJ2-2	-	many	TGTGCCAGTAGTCCACGACAGGTCCACGGCGGCACCGGGGAGCTGTTTTTT	CASSPRQVHGGTGELFF
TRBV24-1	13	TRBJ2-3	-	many	TGTGCCACCAGTCGGCAGGGCACAGATACGCAGTATTTT	CATSRQGTDTQYF
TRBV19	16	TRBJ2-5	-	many	TGTGCCAGTAGTAGCCCTTCTGTCTCAGGGTTTGAGACCCAGTACTTC	CASSSPSVSGFETQYF
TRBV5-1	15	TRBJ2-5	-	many	TGCGCCAGCAGCCCGGGTTCTGGGTACCAAGAGACCCAGTACTTC	CASSPGSGYQETQYF
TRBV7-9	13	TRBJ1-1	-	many	TGTGCCAGCAGCTTATTTGTGAACACTGAAGCTTTCTTT	CASSLFVNTEAFF
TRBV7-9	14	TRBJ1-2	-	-	TGTGCCAGCAGCTTAGCAGGGGAGAACTATGGCTACACCTTC	CASSLAGENYGYTF
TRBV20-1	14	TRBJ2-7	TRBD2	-	TGCAGTGCTGGGGGACTAGCGGGATTTTGGGAGCAGTACTTC	CSAGGLAGFWEQYF
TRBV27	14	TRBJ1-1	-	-	TGTGCCGGCCACAGTAGGGAAGAGAACACTGAAGCTTTCTTT	CAGHSREENTEAFF
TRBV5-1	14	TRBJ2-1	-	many	TGCGCCAGCAGCAGGGAGTCCCAGGGAAATGAGCAGTTCTTC	CASSRESQGNEQFF
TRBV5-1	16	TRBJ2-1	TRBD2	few	TGCGCCAGCAGCGCCTGGACTAGCGGGGCCTACAATGAGCAGTTCTTC	CASSAWTSGAYNEQFF
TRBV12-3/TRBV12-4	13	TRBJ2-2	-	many	TGTGCCAGCAGCCTCAGGGGAATAGGGGAGCTGTTTTTT	CASSLRGIGELFF
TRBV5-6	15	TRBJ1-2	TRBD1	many	TGTGCCAGCAGGGATCCGGGACAGGGGCCCTGGGGCTACACCTTC	CASRDPGQGPWGYTF
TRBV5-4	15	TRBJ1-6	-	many	TGTGCCAGCAGAAAGGGCAGTGGACTTAATTCACCCCTCCACTTT	CASRKGSGLNSPLHF
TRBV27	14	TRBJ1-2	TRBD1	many	TGTGCCAGCAGTTCCCTGAGGACAGGGTACAGCTACACCTTC	CASSSLRTGYSYTF
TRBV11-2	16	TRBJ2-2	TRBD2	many	TGTGCCAGCAGCTCAGGCCGGGAGGGCCTTGCCGGGGAGCTGTTTTTT	CASSSGREGLAGELFF
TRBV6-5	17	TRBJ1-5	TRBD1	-	TGTGCCAGCAGTACTCTACTCCAGGGGGGAAGTGATCAGCCCCAGCATTTT	CASSTLLQGGSDQPQHF
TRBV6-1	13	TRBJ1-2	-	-	TGTGCCAGCATTGATACGGACTCCTATTGCTACACCTTC	CASIDTDSYCYTF
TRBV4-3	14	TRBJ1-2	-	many	TGCGCCAGCAGCCAAGTTATAAGTGGACGTGGCTACACCTTC	CASSQVISGRGYTF
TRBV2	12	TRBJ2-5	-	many	TGTGCCAGCCCAAAGGTCGAGGAGACCCAGTACTTC	CASPKVEETQYF
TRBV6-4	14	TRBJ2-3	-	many	TGTGCCAGCAGTGACGGAGGGCACACAGATACGCAGTATTTT	CASSDGGHTDTQYF
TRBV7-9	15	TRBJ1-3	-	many	TGTGCCAGCAGTTCCTATGATATCTCGGGAAACACCATATATTTT	CASSSYDISGNTIYF
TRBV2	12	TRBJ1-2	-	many	TGTGCCAGCAGTGAACAGGGAGATGGCTACACCTTC	CASSEQGDGYTF
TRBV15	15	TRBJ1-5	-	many	TGTGCCACCAGCAGAGATAGGTTTAGCAATCAGCCCCAGCATTTT	CATSRDRFSNQPQHF
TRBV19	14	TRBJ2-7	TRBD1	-	TGTGCCAGTAGTATTGGGACAGGGAGATACGAGCAGTACTTC	CASSIGTGRYEQYF
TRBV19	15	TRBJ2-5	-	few	TGTGCCAGTAGTATAGGGTTAGGCTTCGGGGAGACCCAGTACTTC	CASSIGLGFGETQYF
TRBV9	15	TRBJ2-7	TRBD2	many	TGTGCCAGCAGTGGGGGACTAGCGGTGTCCTACGAGCAGTACTTC	CASSGGLAVSYEQYF
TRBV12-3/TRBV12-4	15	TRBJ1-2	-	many	TGTGCCAGCAGTGTCGGACAGAGATTAAACTATGGCTACACCTTC	CASSVGQRLNYGYTF
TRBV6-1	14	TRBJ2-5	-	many	TGTGCCAGCAGTTTACGGGGGTACCAAGAGACCCAGTACTTC	CASSLRGYQETQYF
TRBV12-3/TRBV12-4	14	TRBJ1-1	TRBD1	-	TGTGCCAGCACTTGGACAGGGTGGGACACTGAAGCTTTCTTT	CASTWTGWDTEAFF
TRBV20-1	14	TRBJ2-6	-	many	TGCAGTGCTAGAGTTGAACCTGGGGCCAACGTCCTGACTTTC	CSARVEPGANVLTF
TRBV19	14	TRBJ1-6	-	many	TGTGCCAGTAGTTTGCAGGGTGGTTGGTCACCCCTCCACTTT	CASSLQGGWSPLHF
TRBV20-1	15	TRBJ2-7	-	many	TGCAGTGCTAGAGATCGTAGGGGGAGTTTTTACGAGCAGTACTTC	CSARDRRGSFYEQYF
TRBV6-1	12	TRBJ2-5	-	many	TGTGCCAGCAAAGGACCTGGAGAGACCCAGTACTTC	CASKGPGETQYF
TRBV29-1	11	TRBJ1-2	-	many	TGCAGCGTTGATAAGGGGAATGGCTACACCTTC	CSVDKGNGYTF
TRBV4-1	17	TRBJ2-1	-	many	TGCGCCAGCAGCCAAGATAACCGGCCAGATTCCTACAATGAGCAGTTCTTC	CASSQDNRPDSYNEQFF
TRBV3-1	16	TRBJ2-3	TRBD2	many	TGTGCCAGCAGCCAGGGACTAGCGGGAGGTCTAGATACGCAGTATTTT	CASSQGLAGGLDTQYF
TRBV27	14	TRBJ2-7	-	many	TGTGCCAGCAGTACCACCATCTCGAGGGGCGAGCAGTACTTC	CASSTTISRGEQYF